This is a list of T cell receptor beta chains from one sample in a study of blood T cell repertoires in COVID-19. Clones were sequenced by immunoSEQ multiplex PCR, and TCRdb holds only the in-frame ones, with some missing. The sample lists more than 45,000 clones; about 83% were seen once. The specimen sequenced was peripheral blood. These receptors were taken from a woman in her fifties or sixties with acute or convalescent COVID-19. Both conserved end residues are part of each CDR3. Each record gives: J gene, D gene, V gene, clone size, CDR3 protein, CDR3 DNA. D genes are given only for firm matches. For some rows the clone size is stated as once, few or many, or as a class when expanded; others skip it.

TRBJ1-3	.	TRBV6-6	.	CASSSTRDTIYF	TGTGCCAGCAGTTCCACCCGAGACACCATATATTTT
TRBJ2-7	.	TRBV19	.	CASTEDPAQEGEQYF	TGTGCCAGTACTGAAGATCCGGCACAGGAGGGCGAGCAGTACTTC
TRBJ1-1	.	TRBV7-3	once	CASSRTGQNTEAFF	TGTGCCAGCAGCCGAACGGGACAGAACACTGAAGCTTTCTTT
TRBJ1-1	.	TRBV6-5	.	CASSYSKGMEAFF	TGTGCCAGCAGTTACTCGAAGGGGATGGAAGCTTTCTTT
TRBJ1-1	.	TRBV5-5	.	CASRRGIVEGWNTEAFF	TGTGCCAGCAGGCGAGGCATTGTAGAGGGATGGAACACTGAAGCTTTCTTT
TRBJ1-2	TRBD1	TRBV5-1	.	CASSEDRVGGYTF	TGCGCCAGCAGTGAGGACAGGGTGGGCGGCTACACCTTC
TRBJ2-7	.	TRBV21-1	.	CAVQEPGSDEQYF	TGTGCCGTCCAGGAACCGGGGAGCGACGAGCAGTACTTC
TRBJ2-1	TRBD2	TRBV29-1	.	CSVEEGLAVYNEQFF	TGCAGCGTTGAAGAAGGACTAGCTGTATACAATGAGCAGTTCTTC
TRBJ2-3	TRBD2	TRBV5-1	.	CASSLGGRASTDTQYF	TGCGCCAGCAGCTTGGGCGGGAGGGCTAGCACAGATACGCAGTATTTT
TRBJ2-5	TRBD2	TRBV6-6	.	CASRDSGGVQETQYF	TGTGCCAGCAGAGACAGCGGGGGGGTGCAAGAGACCCAGTACTTC
TRBJ2-3	.	TRBV29-1	.	CSVSDTQYF	TGCAGCGTCTCAGATACGCAGTATTTT
TRBJ2-5	TRBD1	TRBV7-2	.	CASRSTGEVKTQYF	TGTGCCAGCAGGTCGACAGGGGAGGTAAAGACCCAGTACTTC
TRBJ1-3	.	TRBV5-4	few	CASSLDSFTGNTIYF	TGTGCCAGCAGCCTGGACAGTTTTACTGGAAACACCATATATTTT
TRBJ2-7	TRBD1	TRBV12-5	.	CASGPTLDRGNEQYF	TGTGCTAGTGGTCCTACCCTGGACAGGGGGAACGAGCAGTACTTC
TRBJ2-1	TRBD2	TRBV7-3	.	CASSLLPTIAGTSGRRDNEQFF	TGTGCCAGCAGCTTACTCCCAACGATTGCCGGGACTAGCGGGAGGCGGGACAATGAGCAGTTCTTC
TRBJ2-3	TRBD2	TRBV29-1	.	CSVEISGGPDTQYF	TGCAGCGTTGAAATTAGCGGGGGACCAGATACGCAGTATTTT
TRBJ2-5	TRBD1	TRBV19	once	CASGTGGSETQYF	TGTGCCAGTGGGACAGGGGGCTCGGAGACCCAGTACTTC
TRBJ1-2	TRBD1	TRBV12-3/TRBV12-4	few	CASSLGQGQGYTF	TGTGCCAGCAGCTTAGGACAGGGGCAAGGCTACACCTTC
TRBJ1-4	TRBD1	TRBV5-1	.	CASSTTPTGTGEKLFF	TGCGCCAGCAGCACAACTCCGACAGGGACGGGCGAAAAACTGTTTTTT
TRBJ1-2	.	TRBV18	.	CASSPPGSNYGYTF	TGTGCCAGCTCACCTCCGGGATCTAACTATGGCTACACCTTC
TRBJ2-7	.	TRBV4-1	.	CASSQEVRFTYEQYF	TGCGCCAGCAGCCAAGAAGTCAGGTTTACCTACGAGCAGTACTTC
TRBJ2-1	TRBD1	TRBV6-5	.	CASSNDRVFHNEQFF	TGTGCCAGCAGCAACGACAGGGTATTTCACAATGAGCAGTTCTTC
TRBJ2-7	.	TRBV29-1	.	CSVEGEIDEQYF	TGCAGCGTTGAAGGCGAGATTGACGAGCAGTACTTC
TRBJ1-5	.	TRBV9	few	CASSETGNQPQHF	TGTGCCAGCAGCGAGACAGGCAATCAGCCCCAGCATTTT
TRBJ2-1	TRBD2	TRBV2	.	CASRALAGAAYNEQFF	TGTGCCAGCAGGGCCCTCGCGGGAGCGGCCTACAATGAGCAGTTCTTC
TRBJ2-7	TRBD2	TRBV5-1	few	CASSLSRAGRASYEQYF	TGCGCCAGCAGCTTAAGTCGGGCGGGGAGGGCCTCGTACGAGCAGTACTTC
TRBJ1-2	TRBD1	TRBV6-2/TRBV6-3	once	CASSWGTEDGYTF	TGTGCCAGCAGTTGGGGGACAGAAGATGGCTACACCTTC
TRBJ2-5	TRBD2	TRBV9	.	CASSASGGQETQYF	TGTGCCAGCAGCGCTAGCGGGGGGCAAGAGACCCAGTACTTC
TRBJ2-5	.	TRBV10-3	few	CAISAITGLQETQYF	TGTGCCATCAGCGCGATCACAGGGCTTCAAGAGACCCAGTACTTC
TRBJ2-1	TRBD2	TRBV7-9	.	CASSPSGRTYNEQFF	TGTGCCAGCAGCCCGAGCGGGAGGACCTACAATGAGCAGTTCTTC
TRBJ1-2	.	TRBV5-4	.	CASSPGAVRDPYGYTF	TGTGCCAGCAGCCCAGGGGCGGTGAGGGATCCCTATGGCTACACCTTC
TRBJ1-1	TRBD1	TRBV19	once	CASRTGGAVTEAFF	TGTGCCAGTAGGACAGGGGGCGCGGTCACTGAAGCTTTCTTT
TRBJ1-2	TRBD1	TRBV11-2	once	CASSLDRDAGYTF	TGTGCCAGCAGCCTCGACAGGGACGCAGGCTACACCTTC
TRBJ2-7	TRBD1	TRBV7-9	.	CASSLSPTGIHEQYF	TGTGCCAGCAGCTTATCCCCGACAGGGATTCACGAGCAGTACTTC
TRBJ2-2	.	TRBV4-3	few	CASSQEGRMTGELFF	TGCGCCAGCAGCCAAGAGGGGAGGATGACCGGGGAGCTGTTTTTT
TRBJ2-2	.	TRBV4-1	few	CASSHRTNTGELFF	TGCGCCAGCAGCCATAGAACGAACACCGGGGAGCTGTTTTTT
TRBJ1-2	TRBD1	TRBV12-3/TRBV12-4	.	CASRDLRGAGYTF	TGTGCCAGCAGGGATCTCAGGGGGGCTGGCTACACCTTC
TRBJ1-2	.	TRBV16	.	CASSLPAGNYGYTF	TGTGCCAGCAGCCTCCCGGCGGGGAACTATGGCTACACCTTC
TRBJ2-1	.	TRBV7-9	.	CASSSSPEQFF	TGTGCCAGCAGCTCTAGCCCAGAGCAGTTCTTC
TRBJ2-7	TRBD2	TRBV5-4	.	CASSLGGRLAGGNEQYF	TGTGCCAGCAGCTTGGGCGGCCGTCTAGCGGGGGGGAACGAGCAGTACTTC
TRBJ2-1	TRBD2	TRBV5-1	.	CASSLTSGSGDEQFF	TGCGCCAGCAGCTTGACTAGCGGGAGTGGAGATGAGCAGTTCTTC
TRBJ2-5	TRBD2	TRBV5-4	few	CASSLGGGSQETQYF	TGTGCCAGCAGCTTGGGGGGGGGATCACAAGAGACCCAGTACTTC
TRBJ2-3	TRBD2	TRBV18	.	CASSWPGLASTDTQYF	TGTGCCAGCTCATGGCCGGGACTAGCCTCGACAGATACGCAGTATTTT
TRBJ1-3	.	TRBV7-2	.	CASSLALPGGTGNTIYF	TGTGCCAGCAGCTTAGCGCTGCCGGGGGGGACTGGAAACACCATATATTTT
TRBJ1-1	TRBD1	TRBV4-3	once	CASSLSQGAPTEAFF	TGCGCCAGCAGCCTCAGTCAGGGGGCGCCCACTGAAGCTTTCTTT
TRBJ1-2	.	TRBV15	.	CATSDSGDGYTF	TGTGCCACCAGCGATTCAGGGGATGGCTACACCTTC
TRBJ1-6	TRBD1	TRBV5-5	.	CASSLTGVSNSPLHF	TGTGCCAGCAGCCTGACAGGGGTGAGCAATTCACCCCTCCACTTT
TRBJ2-5	TRBD2	TRBV5-1	.	CASTVSGGAGETQYF	TGCGCCAGCACAGTTAGCGGGGGGGCCGGGGAGACCCAGTACTTC
TRBJ2-1	.	TRBV27	.	CASSFGALTNEQFF	TGTGCCAGCAGTTTTGGAGCCTTGACGAATGAGCAGTTCTTC